This T cell receptor beta chain appears in the sequencing data of a study of T-cell memory formation after mild COVID-19. Study at large: TCR clusters were mostly donor specific.

Trimming took 2 bases from V and 3 from J; bases not matched to a gene: 4. This CDR3 is built from 14 residues. The germline V gene has CDR1 SGHRS and CDR2 YFSETQ. In TCRdb, the 5' RACE reads were re-called with MiXCR into one record per CDR3 protein. The repertoire consists of a few hundred thousand distinct CDR3 sequences, with under 25% occurring once and the leading ten covering about an eighth. Study conclusions and caveats: Pre-infection memory carried some responding clones, suggesting that cross-reactive memory joined. Specificity for SARS-CoV-2 was not confirmed among the second-wave clones peaking on day 37. Later expanders leaned toward CD4+, whereas clones contracting from day 15 to 85 were balanced CD4/CD8.

This clonotype was seen more than once but under ten times. Its antigen is as yet unknown. The TCR sequence derives from an adult woman who had mild COVID-19 (a few samples of this study predate the infection). Cell type and time point are not known. Specimen: PBMCs or a T cell subset sorted from them (not recorded which). The V and J genes are TRBV5-1 and TRBJ1-1; 7 positions agree with TRBD1. This chain's CDR3 is CASSFGQGDTEAFF. In DNA, the CDR3 is TGCGCCAGCAGCTTTGGGCAGGGGGACACTGAAGCTTTCTTT.